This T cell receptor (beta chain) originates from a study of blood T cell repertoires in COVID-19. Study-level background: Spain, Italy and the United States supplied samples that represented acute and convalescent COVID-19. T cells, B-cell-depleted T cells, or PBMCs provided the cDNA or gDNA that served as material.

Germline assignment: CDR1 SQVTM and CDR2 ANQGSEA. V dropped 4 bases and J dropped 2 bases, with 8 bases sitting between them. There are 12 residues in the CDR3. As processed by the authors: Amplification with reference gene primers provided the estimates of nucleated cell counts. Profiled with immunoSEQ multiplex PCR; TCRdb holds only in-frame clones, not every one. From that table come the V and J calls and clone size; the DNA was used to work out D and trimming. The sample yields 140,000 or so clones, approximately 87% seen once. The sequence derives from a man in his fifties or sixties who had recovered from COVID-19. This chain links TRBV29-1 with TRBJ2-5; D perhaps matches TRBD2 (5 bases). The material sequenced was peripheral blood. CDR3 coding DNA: TGCAGCGTTGTACTAGGGCAAGAGACCCAGTACTTC. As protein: CSVVLGQETQYF.